Listed below are T cell receptor beta chains from one sample, sequenced in a study of long-term antiretroviral therapy in people with HIV. The data were produced by immunoSEQ multiplex PCR, yet TCRdb's version contains in-frame clones alone and is incomplete. The sample lists 35,000 to 55,000 clones, nearly 95% occurring once. The sequenced sample was unsorted PBMCs, obtained 3.7 years after starting antiretroviral therapy. These TCRs come from a woman aged 50 to 60 with HIV. The CDR3 runs from the conserved cysteine through the conserved F or W. The D gene is left open where the match is weak. Expanded clones get a size class; other rows say once, few or many, or leave the size out.

V gene	J gene	D gene	clone size	CDR3 DNA	CDR3 protein
TRBV6-5	TRBJ2-7	TRBD1	.	TGTGCCAGCAGTAGGGGACAGAGTTACGAGCAGTACTTC	CASSRGQSYEQYF
TRBV7-2	TRBJ1-5	.	.	TGTGCCAGCAGCTTAGAGGGAGGACAGCCCCAGCATTTT	CASSLEGGQPQHF
TRBV5-1	TRBJ2-2	.	.	TGCGCCAGCAGCTTAGTTGGGACCGCGAACACCGGGGAGCTGTTTTTT	CASSLVGTANTGELFF
TRBV19	TRBJ2-5	TRBD2	.	TGTGCCAGTAGTCAAAGCGGGGGAATCCAAGAGACCCAGTACTTC	CASSQSGGIQETQYF
TRBV5-1	TRBJ1-1	.	.	TGCGCCAGCAGCTTGTCCTCCTTGGGGGATCTGAACACTGAAGCTTTCTTT	CASSLSSLGDLNTEAFF
TRBV5-4	TRBJ1-4	.	.	TGTGCCAGCAGCTTGCAGGTGTCAGCAACTAATGAAAAACTGTTTTTT	CASSLQVSATNEKLFF
TRBV19	TRBJ2-7	.	.	TGTGCCAGTAGTATTCTGAGAGGGGGATCCTACGAGCAGTACTTC	CASSILRGGSYEQYF
TRBV27	TRBJ2-2	.	.	TGTGCCAGCAGTTCTCTTACCGGGGAGCTGTTTTTT	CASSSLTGELFF
TRBV10-3	TRBJ2-3	.	.	TGTGCCATCAGTGCGGGGGCGAGAGCAGATACGCAGTATTTT	CAISAGARADTQYF
TRBV2	TRBJ2-2	.	.	TGTGCCAGCCAAGGGGCCGGGGAGCTGTTTTTT	CASQGAGELFF
TRBV11-2	TRBJ1-5	TRBD1	once	TGTGCCAGCAGCTTAGGGACAGGGGATGGTAATCAGCCCCAGCATTTT	CASSLGTGDGNQPQHF
TRBV5-4	TRBJ2-4	TRBD1	.	TGTGCCAGCAGCTTCGGACAGGGTCAGGGCATTCAGTACTTC	CASSFGQGQGIQYF
TRBV2	TRBJ2-5	.	.	TGTGCCAGCAGTGAAGGGACAGTCAACCAAGAGACCCAGTACTTC	CASSEGTVNQETQYF
TRBV6-1	TRBJ2-3	.	.	TGTGCCAGCAGTGAAAGTGGGGTTAGCACAGATACGCAGTATTTT	CASSESGVSTDTQYF
TRBV5-4	TRBJ2-6	.	once	TGTGCCAGCAGCCCCCTTTTGGCTGGGGCCAACGTCCTGACTTTC	CASSPLLAGANVLTF
TRBV5-1	TRBJ1-4	TRBD1	.	TGCGCCAGCAGCAACAGACAGGGATCTAATGAAAAACTGTTTTTT	CASSNRQGSNEKLFF
TRBV6-4	TRBJ1-1	TRBD1	.	TGTGCCAGCAGAATGGACAGGGGGGTCACTGAAGCTTTCTTT	CASRMDRGVTEAFF
TRBV29-1	TRBJ1-2	.	once	TGCAGCGTTGTTGAGTCCTTTGGTGGCTACACCTTC	CSVVESFGGYTF
TRBV27	TRBJ1-1	TRBD1	.	TGTGCCAGCAGTCCTCGGACAGGGACCGCTACTGAAGCTTTCTTT	CASSPRTGTATEAFF
TRBV5-8	TRBJ1-5	.	.	TGTGCCAGCAGCTACTCCCATCAGCCCCAGCATTTT	CASSYSHQPQHF
TRBV6-4	TRBJ1-1	.	.	TGTGCCAGCAGTGGGGCGGGCTGGGATCGTGAGACTGAAGCTTTCTTT	CASSGAGWDRETEAFF
TRBV2	TRBJ2-7	.	.	TGTGCCAGCAGTGATATGCGGGGTGATGGGGTCGAGCAGTACTTC	CASSDMRGDGVEQYF
TRBV10-3	TRBJ1-6	.	.	TGTGCCATCAAATCCGACGGGAATAATTCACCCCTCCACTTT	CAIKSDGNNSPLHF
TRBV1	TRBJ2-5	.	.	TGCACCAGCAGCCAAGAGACCCAGTACTTC	CTSSQETQYF
TRBV7-8	TRBJ2-5	TRBD1	.	TGTGCCAGCAGCCCGACAGGGGCAGGGGAGACCCAGTACTTC	CASSPTGAGETQYF
TRBV2	TRBJ1-2	.	.	TGTGCCAGCGGGTTGGGGACGGAGAGTGGCTACACCTTC	CASGLGTESGYTF
TRBV19	TRBJ1-5	.	.	TGTGCCAGTAGTCCCCGGGGTAGCAATCAGCCCCAGCATTTT	CASSPRGSNQPQHF
TRBV6-5	TRBJ2-2	TRBD1	.	TGTGCCAGCAGTTTGGACAGGACGAACACCGGGGAGCTGTTTTTT	CASSLDRTNTGELFF
TRBV9	TRBJ2-2	.	.	TGTGCCAGCAGCGTAAGCGGGTCCAACACCGGGGAGCTGTTTTTT	CASSVSGSNTGELFF
TRBV19	TRBJ2-7	TRBD2	.	TGTGCCAGCAAGACTAGCGGGGTCTCCTACGAGCAGTACTTC	CASKTSGVSYEQYF
TRBV2	TRBJ1-6	.	.	TGTGCCAGCAGTGTTGGGGGCGCAACCTATAATTCACCCCTCCACTTT	CASSVGGATYNSPLHF
TRBV2	TRBJ1-2	.	.	TGTGCCAGCAGTGTATCGTCAGTCAACTTCTTCTTC	CASSVSSVNFFF
TRBV15	TRBJ2-1	.	.	TGTGCCACCAGCAGAGAATGGAGACAGTCGTTCTTC	CATSREWRQSFF
TRBV4-2	TRBJ2-1	TRBD2	.	TGTGCCAGCAGCCAAGATTCAAGCGGGGGGTCGTCCATGCCCTACAATGAGCAGTTCTTC	CASSQDSSGGSSMPYNEQFF
TRBV2	TRBJ1-1	.	.	TGTGCCAGCAGCGCGAGACTGAGCACTGAAGCTTTCTTT	CASSARLSTEAFF
TRBV9	TRBJ2-2	.	.	TGTGCCAGCAGCGTAGATATTGGCAACACCGGGGAGCTGTTTTTT	CASSVDIGNTGELFF
TRBV6-5	TRBJ1-2	.	.	TGTGCCAGCAGTCGCCCAGGGAGATCCACCTTC	CASSRPGRSTF
TRBV4-1	TRBJ1-1	.	once	TGCGCCAGCAGCCTCCCCTCGGGTGGGACTGAAGCTTTCTTT	CASSLPSGGTEAFF
TRBV6-5	TRBJ1-1	.	.	TGTGCCAGCAGTCCACCCCAGGGAGGGGTTGGTGAAGCTTTCTTT	CASSPPQGGVGEAFF
TRBV19	TRBJ2-1	TRBD2	.	TGTGCCAGTACTGCGGGGGGGGGTAATGAGCAGTTCTTC	CASTAGGGNEQFF
TRBV7-8	TRBJ1-2	TRBD1	.	TGTGCCAGCAGCTTAGAGGGGACAGGGGGCAATTCCTATGGCTACACCTTC	CASSLEGTGGNSYGYTF
TRBV19	TRBJ2-2	.	once	TGTGCCAGTACCCCGGGCCCAGGGGAGCTGTTTTTT	CASTPGPGELFF
TRBV7-9	TRBJ1-6	.	.	TGTGCCAGCCATTTAGTGGGGGGTATGAGTTCACCCCTCCACTTT	CASHLVGGMSSPLHF
TRBV11-2	TRBJ2-7	.	.	TGTGCCAGCAGCTTTCAGGGGGGGGAGCAGTACTTC	CASSFQGGEQYF
TRBV9	TRBJ2-7	.	.	TGTGCCAGCAGCCCGGCGGGTGGTCCTTACGAGCAGTACTTC	CASSPAGGPYEQYF
TRBV6-6	TRBJ2-7	TRBD2	.	TGTGCCAGCAGTTACTCGGCGGGGGGCCTCTACGAGCAGTACTTC	CASSYSAGGLYEQYF
TRBV2	TRBJ1-2	TRBD1	.	TGTGCCAGCAGGGGGACAGTGGTTACTAACTATGGCTACACCTTC	CASRGTVVTNYGYTF
TRBV11-2	TRBJ2-3	TRBD2	.	TGTGCCAGCAGCTTTGCTAGCGGGGGGGACACAGATACGCAGTATTTT	CASSFASGGDTDTQYF
TRBV6-5	TRBJ2-7	.	once	TGTGCCAGCAGTTCAGGGCCCTTCTACGAGCAGTACTTC	CASSSGPFYEQYF
TRBV11-1	TRBJ1-1	.	.	TGTGCCAGCAGCTTAGCCCCGGGACGTGCTGAAGCTTTCTTT	CASSLAPGRAEAFF
TRBV7-9	TRBJ2-5	TRBD2	.	TGTGCCAGCAGCCCTCTAGCGGGGGGGGGAGAGACCCAGTACTTC	CASSPLAGGGETQYF
TRBV19	TRBJ1-3	TRBD1	.	TGTGCCAGTAGTACGGACAGGCGTCTAAACACCATATATTTT	CASSTDRRLNTIYF
TRBV6-1	TRBJ2-1	TRBD1	.	TGTGCCAGCATTAAGGGACAGGGGGCCTACAATGAGCAGTTCTTC	CASIKGQGAYNEQFF
TRBV6-5	TRBJ2-1	.	.	TGTGCCAGCAGGGGGGGCGGGGACTACAATGAGCAGTTCTTC	CASRGGGDYNEQFF
TRBV5-5	TRBJ2-7	.	.	TGTGCCAGCAGCTCCACGGGACACTTCTACGAGCAGTACTTC	CASSSTGHFYEQYF
TRBV19	TRBJ1-1	TRBD1	.	TGTGCCAGTAGTATTGTGGCAGGGGGTGAAGCTTTCTTT	CASSIVAGGEAFF
TRBV29-1	TRBJ1-1	TRBD1	.	TGCAGCGTTGGGGACAGGGGCGGCAAGGTTTTCTTT	CSVGDRGGKVFF
TRBV6-4	TRBJ2-3	TRBD2	.	TGTGCCAGCAGTGTAGAGCGGGGGAGCACAGATACGCAGTATTTT	CASSVERGSTDTQYF
TRBV2	TRBJ2-7	TRBD2	.	TGTGCCAGCAGTGAAGAGTTTCGCGGGGGGGCCAGTGAGCAGTACTTC	CASSEEFRGGASEQYF